These 17 T cell receptor beta chains came from one sample sequenced in a study of shared clonotypes between healthy human individuals. The data were produced by immunoSEQ multiplex PCR, yet TCRdb's version contains in-frame clones alone and is incomplete. Of about 700,000 clones listed, 74% are singletons. The sample comprised memory CD4+ T cells sorted from blood. Noted subset: CD45RA-negative fraction. These receptors all come from a woman aged 30 to 39 in good health.

This chain connects TRBV7-3 to TRBJ2-5, with D perhaps TRBD2 (6 bases). Germline-derived CDR1 and CDR2 are SGHTA and FQGTGA. The V end was cut by 5 bases, the J end by 3 bases, with 19 bases between. The CDR3 consists of 16 residues. The CDR3 coding sequence is TGTGCCAGCAGCCCCTCGTCGGCGGGGCATAAAGAGACCCAGTACTTC. Translating it yields CASSPSSAGHKETQYF. Variable domain in full (rest from reference TRBV7-3 and TRBJ2-5): GAGVSQTPSNKVTEKGKYVELRCDPISGHTALYWYRQSLGQGPEFLIYFQGTGAADDSGLPNDRFFAVRPEGSVSTLKIQRTERGDSAVYLCASSPSSAGHKETQYFGPGTRLLVL.

The chain carries TRBV18 and TRBJ2-1, with 11 bases matching TRBD1. The CDR3 spans 16 residues. The trim removed 5 bases at V and 6 bases at J, leaving 9 bases unmatched. Germline values: CDR1 KGHSH, CDR2 LQKENI. The CDR3 here is CASSGQGAIVSNEQFF. The CDR3, as DNA: TGTGCCAGCTCAGGACAGGGGGCGATAGTCTCCAATGAGCAGTTCTTC.

V gene TRBV2 combines with J gene TRBJ1-1; D might be TRBD1 (5 bases). The germline CDR1 and CDR2 sequences are SNHLY and FYNNEI. The V end was cut by 8 bases, the J end by 1 base, with 14 bases between. The CDR3 totals 14 residues. For the CDR3, the DNA is TGTGCCAGCGGGGCCGGGTTGCGGAACACTGAAGCTTTCTTT. It specifies CASGAGLRNTEAFF.

This clone was seen ten or more times. The CDR3 sequence is CASSLTSGVSYNEQFF. CDR3 coding DNA: TGTGCCAGCAGCTTAACTAGCGGGGTCTCCTACAATGAGCAGTTCTTC. The chain recombines TRBV5-6 with TRBJ2-1, with 10 bases lining up with TRBD2. Trimming removed 2 bases from V and 0 bases from J; junction bases left unmatched: 2. This CDR3 has 16 amino acids. Germline CDR1 reads SGHDT; CDR2 reads YYEEEE.

V gene TRBV25-1 combines with J gene TRBJ2-2, with D perhaps matching TRBD1 (7 bases). Germline V lookup: CDR1 MGHDK, CDR2 SYGVNS. This CDR3 is 14 amino acids long. The V end lost 5 bases, the J end lost 4 bases, and 11 bases lay between the germline ends. The CDR3 spells CASSTQGGTGELFF. CDR3 DNA sequence: TGTGCCAGCAGTACTCAGGGGGGCACCGGGGAGCTGTTTTTT. Complete variable domain (other parts from reference TRBV25-1 and TRBJ2-2): EADIYQTPRYLVIGTGKKITLECSQTMGHDKMYWYQQDPGMELHLIHYSYGVNSTEKGDLSSESTVSRIRTEHFPLTLESARPSHTSQYLCASSTQGGTGELFFGEGSRLTVL.

The chain carries TRBV7-8 and TRBJ2-1; TRBD2 matches 8 bases. CDR1 is SGHVS and CDR2 is FQNEAQ in the germline V gene. With V trimmed by 3 bases and J by 12 bases, 7 bases remained unmatched. The CDR3 totals 13 residues. The CDR3 region is CASSFSGTKLQFF. For the CDR3, the DNA is TGTGCCAGCAGCTTTAGCGGGACCAAACTGCAGTTCTTC.

This clone has a handful of counts. V usage is TRBV30 and J usage is TRBJ1-4; D unresolved. Trimming left V 5 bases short and J 0 bases short, with 19 bases between. Germline V lookup: CDR1 GTSNPN, CDR2 SVGIG (reference sequence). The CDR3 runs 17 residues. The CDR3 protein is CAWVRPGPTATNEKLFF. CDR3 DNA: TGTGCCTGGGTCCGGCCCGGCCCAACAGCAACTAATGAAAAACTGTTTTTT.

This clone was seen a handful of times. J is TRBJ1-5 and V is TRBV6-1; 7 nucleotides line up with TRBD1. Germline V gives CDR1 MNHNS, CDR2 SASEGT. There are 15 residues in the CDR3. Trimming took 2 bases from V and 6 from J; bases not matched to a gene: 7. The DNA of the CDR3 is TGTGCCAGCAGTGAACAGGGGGTGATGCTTCAGCCCCAGCATTTT. This encodes CASSEQGVMLQPQHF.

This chain links TRBV19 with TRBJ2-5; 8 nucleotides line up with TRBD2. This CDR3 spans 16 amino acids. The V and J ends lost 1 base and 3 bases, in that order; junction bases with no gene match: 7. Germline V gene sequence: CDR1 LNHDA, CDR2 SQIVND (reference sequence). CDR3: CASSIAPGLAKETQYF. The CDR3 DNA reads as TGTGCCAGTAGTATAGCCCCAGGACTAGCCAAAGAGACCCAGTACTTC.

The J gene is TRBJ2-7, the V gene TRBV7-8; 8 bases map to TRBD2. Per the germline V gene, CDR1 is SGHVS and CDR2 is FQNEAQ. The CDR3 has 15 amino acids. Trimming cost V 5 bases and J 6 bases; bases outside gene matches: 12. CDR3 residues: CASSRSGSGLGEQYF. CDR3 DNA sequence: TGTGCCAGCAGCAGGAGCGGGAGTGGGTTGGGCGAGCAGTACTTC.

The CDR3 region is CASSLGFNRAPGGGEQYF. The CDR3 DNA is TGCGCCAGCAGCTTGGGGTTCAACCGGGCCCCAGGGGGGGGAGAGCAGTACTTC. The chain combines TRBV5-1 with TRBJ2-7; D assignment may be TRBD1 or TRBD2 (7 bases each). The germline CDR1 and CDR2 sequences are SGHRS and YFSETQ. The CDR3 totals 18 residues. Trimming stripped 0 bases from V and 7 bases from J, with 26 bases between.

The table lists this clone with a count of one. The chain joins TRBV28 to TRBJ1-2; D gene uncertain. Between the trimmed V and J ends, which lost 4 bases and 9 bases, there was a span of 9 bases. Germline lookup yields CDR1 MDHEN and CDR2 SYDVKM. The CDR3 loop spans 11 amino acids. CDR3 loop: CASSSPARYTF. The CDR3 DNA is TGTGCCAGCAGTTCCCCTGCGCGCTACACCTTC.

The chain links TRBV7-8 to TRBJ2-7, with 9 bases lining up with TRBD2. The CDR3 sequence is 18 residues long. Germline loops: CDR1 SGHVS, CDR2 FQNEAQ. Unmatched junction bases numbered 21, after V lost 5 bases and J lost 7 bases. This chain's CDR3 is CASSLAGTIAGVPSEQYF. The CDR3 bases are TGTGCCAGCAGCCTCGCAGGGACGATAGCGGGAGTACCGTCAGAGCAGTACTTC.

The chain employs TRBV30 and TRBJ2-5; unclear D gene. The CDR3 contains 14 residues. Trimming pared 3 bases from V and 2 bases from J, leaving 13 bases between. Germline loops: CDR1 GTSNPN, CDR2 SVGIG (reference sequence). For the CDR3, the DNA is TGTGCCTGGAGGGGATTAGCCCGACAAGAGACCCAGTACTTC. Its protein is CAWRGLARQETQYF.

This clone was observed once. V usage is TRBV5-8 and J usage is TRBJ2-1; no clear D. CDR1 is SGHTS and CDR2 is YDEGEE in the germline V gene. The CDR3 is 15 residues long. With 0 bases removed from V and 0 bases from J, the gap between germline ends came to 7 bases. The CDR3 DNA reads TGTGCCAGCAGCTTGGGTCTGTACTCCTACAATGAGCAGTTCTTC. This encodes CASSLGLYSYNEQFF.

The rearrangement uses TRBV30 and TRBJ1-5; no firm D call. The V gene's germline CDR1 is GTSNPN and CDR2 SVGIG (reference sequence). This CDR3 has 15 residues. The ends were cut back, 1 base at V and 7 bases at J, with 17 bases in the middle. The CDR3 DNA sequence: TGTGCCTGGAGTGGTCACCCTCCGATGGGGCAGCCCCAGCATTTT. Translating it yields CAWSGHPPMGQPQHF. Full variable domain (missing parts from reference TRBV30 and TRBJ1-5): SQTIHQWPATLVQPVGSPLSLECTVEGTSNPNLYWYRQAAGRGLQLLFYSVGIGQISSEVPQNLSASRPQDRQFILSSKKLLLSDSGFYLCAWSGHPPMGQPQHFGDGTRLSIL.

The chain recombines TRBV7-2 with TRBJ1-1; no clear D gene. V lost 3 bases to trimming and J lost 0 bases, with 11 bases between them. Germline values: CDR1 SGHTA, CDR2 FQGNSA. This CDR3 has 15 amino acids. The CDR3 region is CASSFTYDMNTEAFF. DNA of the CDR3: TGTGCCAGCAGCTTTACTTACGACATGAACACTGAAGCTTTCTTT.